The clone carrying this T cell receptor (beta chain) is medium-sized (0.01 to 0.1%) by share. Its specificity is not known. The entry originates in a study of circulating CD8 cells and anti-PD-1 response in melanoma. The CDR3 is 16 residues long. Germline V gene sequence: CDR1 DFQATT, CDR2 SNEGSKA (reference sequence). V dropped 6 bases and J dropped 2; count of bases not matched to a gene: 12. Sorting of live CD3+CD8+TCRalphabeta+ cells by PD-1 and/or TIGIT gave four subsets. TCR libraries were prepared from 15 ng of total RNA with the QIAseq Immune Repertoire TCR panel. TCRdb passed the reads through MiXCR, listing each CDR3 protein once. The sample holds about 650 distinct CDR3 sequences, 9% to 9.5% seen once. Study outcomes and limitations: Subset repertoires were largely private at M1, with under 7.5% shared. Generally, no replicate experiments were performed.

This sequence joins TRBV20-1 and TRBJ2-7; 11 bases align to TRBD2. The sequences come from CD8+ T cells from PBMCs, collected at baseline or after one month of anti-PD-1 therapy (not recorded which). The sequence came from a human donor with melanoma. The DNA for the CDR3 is TGCAGTGCCCGGGGACTAGCGGTTAGAACTACCTACGAGCAGTACTTC. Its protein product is CSARGLAVRTTYEQYF.